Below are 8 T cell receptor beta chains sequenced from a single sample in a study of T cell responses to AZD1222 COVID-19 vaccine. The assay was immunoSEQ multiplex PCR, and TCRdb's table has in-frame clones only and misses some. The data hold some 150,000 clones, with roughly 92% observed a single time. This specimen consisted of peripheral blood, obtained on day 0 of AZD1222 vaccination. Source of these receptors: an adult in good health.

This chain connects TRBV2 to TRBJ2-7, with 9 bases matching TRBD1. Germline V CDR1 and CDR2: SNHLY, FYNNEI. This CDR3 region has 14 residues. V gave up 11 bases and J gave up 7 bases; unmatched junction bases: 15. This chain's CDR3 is CAGNTGTGLGEQYF. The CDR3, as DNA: TGTGCCGGTAATACCGGGACAGGGCTAGGGGAGCAGTACTTC. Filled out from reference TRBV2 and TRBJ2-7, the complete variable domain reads EPEVTQTPSHQVTQMGQEVILRCVPISNHLYFYWYRQILGQKVEFLVSFYNNEISEKSEIFDDQFSVERPDGSNFTLKIRSTKLEDSAMYFCAGNTGTGLGEQYFGPGTRLTVT.

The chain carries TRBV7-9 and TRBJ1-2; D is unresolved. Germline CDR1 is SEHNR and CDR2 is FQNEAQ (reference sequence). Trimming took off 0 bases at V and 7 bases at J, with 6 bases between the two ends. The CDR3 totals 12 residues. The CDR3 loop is CASSLAGPGYTF. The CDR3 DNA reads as TGTGCCAGCAGCTTAGCGGGTCCTGGCTACACCTTC.

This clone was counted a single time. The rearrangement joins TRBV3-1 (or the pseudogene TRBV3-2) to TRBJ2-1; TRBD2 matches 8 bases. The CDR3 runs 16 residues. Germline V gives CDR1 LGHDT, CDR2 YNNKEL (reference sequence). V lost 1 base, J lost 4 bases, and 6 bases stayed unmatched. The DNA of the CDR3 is TGTGCCAGCAGCCAAGTAGCTAGCGGGTTATACAATGAGCAGTTCTTC. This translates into CASSQVASGLYNEQFF.

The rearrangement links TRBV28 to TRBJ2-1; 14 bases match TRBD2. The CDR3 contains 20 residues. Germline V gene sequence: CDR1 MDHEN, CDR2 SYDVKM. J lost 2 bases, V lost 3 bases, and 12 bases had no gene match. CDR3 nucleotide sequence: TGTGCCAGCAGTTTCCGACCGGGACTAGCGGGAGTAGGCACCTACAATGAGCAGTTCTTC. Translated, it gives CASSFRPGLAGVGTYNEQFF.

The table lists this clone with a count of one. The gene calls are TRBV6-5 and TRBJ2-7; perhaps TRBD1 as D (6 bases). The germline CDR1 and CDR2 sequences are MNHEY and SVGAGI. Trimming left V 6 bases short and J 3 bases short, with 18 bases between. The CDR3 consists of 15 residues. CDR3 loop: CASRTPGGHSYEQYF. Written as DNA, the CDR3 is TGTGCCAGCAGAACACCTGGGGGCCATAGCTACGAGCAGTACTTC.

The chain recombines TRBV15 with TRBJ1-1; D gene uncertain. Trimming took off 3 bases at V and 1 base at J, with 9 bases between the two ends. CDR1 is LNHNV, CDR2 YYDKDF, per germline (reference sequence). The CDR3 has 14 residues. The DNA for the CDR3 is TGTGCCACCAGCAGGGGTTCAGCGAACACTGAAGCTTTCTTT. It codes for CATSRGSANTEAFF.

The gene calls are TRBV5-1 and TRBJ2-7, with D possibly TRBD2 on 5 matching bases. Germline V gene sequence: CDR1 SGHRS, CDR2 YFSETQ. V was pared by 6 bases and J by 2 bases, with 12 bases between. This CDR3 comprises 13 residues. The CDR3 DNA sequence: TGCGCCAGCACTTATCCGGGGACCTACGAGCAGTACTTC. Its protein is CASTYPGTYEQYF. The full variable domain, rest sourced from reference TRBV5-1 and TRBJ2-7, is KAGVTQTPRYLIKTRGQQVTLSCSPISGHRSVSWYQQTPGQGLQFLFEYFSETQRNKGNFPGRFSGRQFSNSRSEMNVSTLELGDSALYLCASTYPGTYEQYFGPGTRLTVT.

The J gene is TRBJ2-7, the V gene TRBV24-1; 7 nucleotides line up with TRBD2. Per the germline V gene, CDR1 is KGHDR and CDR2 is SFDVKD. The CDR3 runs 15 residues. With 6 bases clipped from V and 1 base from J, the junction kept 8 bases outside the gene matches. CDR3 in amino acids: CATSPGGKLSYEQYF. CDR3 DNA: TGTGCCACCAGTCCCGGGGGGAAATTATCCTACGAGCAGTACTTC.